This TCR beta chain was recorded in a study of cytomegalovirus exposure and HLA in healthy donors. The germline gives CDR1 MGHRA, CDR2 YSYEKL. V gave up 0 bases and J gave up 4 bases, with 6 bases separating them. This CDR3 is 13 amino acids long. Libraries were prepared by immunoSEQ multiplex PCR; TCRdb keeps only in-frame clonotypes and omits some of them. The sample lists over 45,000 clones, 88% seen once, with about 6.7% in the top ten. This clonotype originated in a young woman in good health and CMV-seronegative. This chain connects TRBV4-1 to TRBJ1-2; D unclear. The sequenced sample consisted of PBMCs. This chain's CDR3 is CASSQESRYGYTF. The CDR3 DNA reads as TGCGCCAGCAGCCAAGAATCCCGCTATGGCTACACCTTC.